This entry is about one T cell receptor (beta chain). Its antigen is not known. This record belongs to a study of blood T cells in healthy people across ages. Overall study findings and caveats: Compared with aged donors, long-lived donors showed fewer expanded clones, suggesting selection.

The V and J ends lost 6 bases and 0 bases respectively, with 15 bases between them. This CDR3 contains 15 residues. Germline assignment: CDR1 SQVTM and CDR2 ANQGSEA. Next came a second PCR, run for about 6 to 12 cycles, which used a sample-barcoded 5' primer along with a J-beta primer mix. TCRdb processed the 5' RACE reads anew with MiXCR; each CDR3 protein has one entry. Of 850,000 to 1,000,000 distinct CDR3 sequences listed, roughly 52% were seen once; the top ten hold around an eighth. Material: blood. The TCR sequence derives from a man between 25 and 39 years old in good health. The chain combines TRBV29-1 with TRBJ2-4; D is ambiguous. This CDR3 is CSVYSSFLAKNIQYF. CDR3 bases: TGCAGCGTGTACAGCTCCTTCCTAGCCAAAAACATTCAGTACTTC.